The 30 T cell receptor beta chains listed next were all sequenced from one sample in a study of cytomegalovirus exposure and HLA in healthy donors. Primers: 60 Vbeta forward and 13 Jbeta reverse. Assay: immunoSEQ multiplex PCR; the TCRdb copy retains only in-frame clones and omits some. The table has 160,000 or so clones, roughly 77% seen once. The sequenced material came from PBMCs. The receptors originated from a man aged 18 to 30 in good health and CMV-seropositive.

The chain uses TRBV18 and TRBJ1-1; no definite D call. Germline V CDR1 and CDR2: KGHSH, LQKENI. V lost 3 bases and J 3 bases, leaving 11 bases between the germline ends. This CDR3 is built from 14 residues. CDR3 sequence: CASSPGAIDTEAFF. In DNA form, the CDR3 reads TGTGCCAGCTCACCGGGCGCCATCGACACTGAAGCTTTCTTT. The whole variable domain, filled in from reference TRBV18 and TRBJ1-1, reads NAGVMQNPRHLVRRRGQEARLRCSPMKGHSHVYWYRQLPEEGLKFMVYLQKENIIDESGMPKERFSAEFPKEGPSILRIQQVVRGDSAAYFCASSPGAIDTEAFFGQGTRLTVV.

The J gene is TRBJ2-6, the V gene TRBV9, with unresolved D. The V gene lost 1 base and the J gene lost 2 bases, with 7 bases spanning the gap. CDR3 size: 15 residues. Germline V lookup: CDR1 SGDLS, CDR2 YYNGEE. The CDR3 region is CASSVLGTGANVLTF. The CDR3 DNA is TGTGCCAGCAGCGTATTGGGCACTGGGGCCAACGTCCTGACTTTC.

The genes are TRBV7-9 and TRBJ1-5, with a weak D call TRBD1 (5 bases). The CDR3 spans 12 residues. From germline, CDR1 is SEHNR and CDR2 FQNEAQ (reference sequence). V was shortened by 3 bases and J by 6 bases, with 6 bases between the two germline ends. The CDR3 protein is CASSLGGQPQHF. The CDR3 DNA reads TGTGCCAGCAGCTTGGGGGGTCAGCCCCAGCATTTT.

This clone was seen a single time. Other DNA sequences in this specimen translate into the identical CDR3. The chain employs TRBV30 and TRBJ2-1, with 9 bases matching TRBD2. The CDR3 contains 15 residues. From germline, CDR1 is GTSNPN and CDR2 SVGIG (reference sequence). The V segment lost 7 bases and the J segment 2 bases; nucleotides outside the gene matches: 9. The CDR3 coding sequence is TGTGCCTTCTCCCCTTTAGCGGGAGCCTACAATGAGCAGTTCTTC. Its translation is CAFSPLAGAYNEQFF.

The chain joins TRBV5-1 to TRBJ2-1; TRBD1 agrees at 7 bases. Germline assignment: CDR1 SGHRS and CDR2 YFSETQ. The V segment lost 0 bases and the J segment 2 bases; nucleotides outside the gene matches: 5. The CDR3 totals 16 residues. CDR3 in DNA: TGCGCCAGCAGCTTGGCCGGGACAGTGGCCTACAATGAGCAGTTCTTC. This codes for CASSLAGTVAYNEQFF.

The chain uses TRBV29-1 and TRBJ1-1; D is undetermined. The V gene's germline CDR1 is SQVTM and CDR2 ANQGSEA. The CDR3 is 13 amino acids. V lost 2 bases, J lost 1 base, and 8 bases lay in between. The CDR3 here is CSVESRANTEAFF. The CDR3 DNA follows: TGCAGCGTTGAATCACGAGCGAACACTGAAGCTTTCTTT.

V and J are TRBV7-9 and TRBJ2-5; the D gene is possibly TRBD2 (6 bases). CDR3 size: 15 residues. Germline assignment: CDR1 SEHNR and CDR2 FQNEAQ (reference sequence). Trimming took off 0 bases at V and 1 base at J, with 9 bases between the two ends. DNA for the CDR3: TGTGCCAGCAGCTTAGCGCTTAGCGGCCAAGAGACCCAGTACTTC. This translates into CASSLALSGQETQYF. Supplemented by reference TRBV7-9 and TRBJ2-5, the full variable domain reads DTGVSQNPRHKITKRGQNVTFRCDPISEHNRLYWYRQTLGQGPEFLTYFQNEAQLEKSRLLSDRFSAERPKGSFSTLEIQRTEQGDSAMYLCASSLALSGQETQYFGPGTRLLVL.

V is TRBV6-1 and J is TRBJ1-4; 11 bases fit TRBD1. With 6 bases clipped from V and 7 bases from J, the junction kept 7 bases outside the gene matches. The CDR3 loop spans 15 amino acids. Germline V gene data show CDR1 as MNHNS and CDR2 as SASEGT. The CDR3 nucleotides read TGTGCCAGCAGGAAGGGGGACAGGGGGATTGAAAAACTGTTTTTT. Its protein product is CASRKGDRGIEKLFF.

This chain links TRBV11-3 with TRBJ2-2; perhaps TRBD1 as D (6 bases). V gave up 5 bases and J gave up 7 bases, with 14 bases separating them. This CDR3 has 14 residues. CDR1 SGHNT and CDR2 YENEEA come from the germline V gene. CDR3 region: CASSPARDNGELFF. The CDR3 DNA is TGTGCCAGCAGCCCGGCCAGGGACAACGGGGAGCTGTTTTTT.

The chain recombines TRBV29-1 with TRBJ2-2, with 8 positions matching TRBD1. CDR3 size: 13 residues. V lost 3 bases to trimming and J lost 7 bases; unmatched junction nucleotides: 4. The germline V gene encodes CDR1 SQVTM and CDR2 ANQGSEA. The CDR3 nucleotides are TGCAGCGTTGAGGCAGGGGGCTTCGGGGAGCTGTTTTTT. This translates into CSVEAGGFGELFF.

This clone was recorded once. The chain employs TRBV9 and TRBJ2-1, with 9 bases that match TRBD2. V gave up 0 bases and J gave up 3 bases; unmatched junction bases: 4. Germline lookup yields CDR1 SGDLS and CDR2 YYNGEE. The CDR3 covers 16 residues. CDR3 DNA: TGTGCCAGCAGCGTAGGAGCGGGAGGAGTCTACAATGAGCAGTTCTTC. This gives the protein CASSVGAGGVYNEQFF.

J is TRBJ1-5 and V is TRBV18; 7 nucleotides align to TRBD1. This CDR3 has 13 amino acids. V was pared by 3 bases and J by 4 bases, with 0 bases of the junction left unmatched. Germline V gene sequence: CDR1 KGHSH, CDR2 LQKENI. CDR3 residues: CASSPGQNQPQHF. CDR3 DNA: TGTGCCAGCTCACCGGGACAGAATCAGCCCCAGCATTTT.

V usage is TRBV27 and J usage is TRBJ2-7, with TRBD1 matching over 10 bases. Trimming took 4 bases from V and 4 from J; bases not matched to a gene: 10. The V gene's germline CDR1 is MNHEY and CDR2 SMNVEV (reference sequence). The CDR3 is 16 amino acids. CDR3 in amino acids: CASSSLGQGVGYEQYV. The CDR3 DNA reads TGTGCCAGCAGTTCTCTCGGACAGGGGGTTGGTTACGAGCAGTACGTC.

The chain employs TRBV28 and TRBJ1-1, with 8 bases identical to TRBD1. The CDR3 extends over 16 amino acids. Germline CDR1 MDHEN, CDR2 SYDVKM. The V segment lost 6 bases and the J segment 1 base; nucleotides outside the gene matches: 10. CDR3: CASRLGQGASNTEAFF. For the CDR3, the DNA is TGTGCCAGCAGACTCGGACAGGGAGCCTCGAACACTGAAGCTTTCTTT.

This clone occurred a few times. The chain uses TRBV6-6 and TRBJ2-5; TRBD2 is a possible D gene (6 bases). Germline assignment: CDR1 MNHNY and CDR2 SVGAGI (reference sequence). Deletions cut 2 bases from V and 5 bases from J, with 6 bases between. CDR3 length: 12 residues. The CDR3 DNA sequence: TGTGCCAGCAGTTACGGGACTGAGACCCAGTACTTC. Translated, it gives CASSYGTETQYF.

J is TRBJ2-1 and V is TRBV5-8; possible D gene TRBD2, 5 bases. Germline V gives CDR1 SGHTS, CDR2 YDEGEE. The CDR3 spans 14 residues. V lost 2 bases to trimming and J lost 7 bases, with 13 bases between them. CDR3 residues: CASSFWTPGNEQFF. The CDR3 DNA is TGTGCCAGCAGCTTTTGGACTCCTGGGAATGAGCAGTTCTTC.

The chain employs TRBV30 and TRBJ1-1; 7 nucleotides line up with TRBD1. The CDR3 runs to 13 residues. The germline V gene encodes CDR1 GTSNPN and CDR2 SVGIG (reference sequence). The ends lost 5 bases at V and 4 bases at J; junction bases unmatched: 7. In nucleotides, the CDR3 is TGTGCCTGGGCTAGACAGGGCGGCACTGAAGCTTTCTTT. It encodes CAWARQGGTEAFF.

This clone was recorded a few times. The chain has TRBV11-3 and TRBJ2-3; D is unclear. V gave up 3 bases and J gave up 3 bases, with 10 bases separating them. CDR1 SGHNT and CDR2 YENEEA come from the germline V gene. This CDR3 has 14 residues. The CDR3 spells CASSLAPGTDTQYF. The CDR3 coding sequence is TGTGCCAGCAGCTTGGCTCCCGGGACAGATACGCAGTATTTT. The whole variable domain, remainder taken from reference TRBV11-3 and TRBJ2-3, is EAGVVQSPRYKIIEKKQPVAFWCNPISGHNTLYWYLQNLGQGPELLIRYENEEAVDDSQLPKDRFSAERLKGVDSTLKIQPAELGDSAVYLCASSLAPGTDTQYFGPGTRLTVL.

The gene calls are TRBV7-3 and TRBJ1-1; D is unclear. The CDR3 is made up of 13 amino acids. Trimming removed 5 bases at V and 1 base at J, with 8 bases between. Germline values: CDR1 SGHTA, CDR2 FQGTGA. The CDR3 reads CASSEHPNTEAFF. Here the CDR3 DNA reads TGTGCCAGCAGCGAACACCCGAACACTGAAGCTTTCTTT.

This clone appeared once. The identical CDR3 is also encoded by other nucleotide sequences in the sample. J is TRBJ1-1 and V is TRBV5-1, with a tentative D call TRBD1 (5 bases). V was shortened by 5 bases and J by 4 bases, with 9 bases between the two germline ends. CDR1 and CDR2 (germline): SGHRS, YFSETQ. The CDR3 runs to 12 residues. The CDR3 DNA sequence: TGCGCCAGCAGTGGGGCCAGCACTGAAGCTTTCTTT. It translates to CASSGASTEAFF. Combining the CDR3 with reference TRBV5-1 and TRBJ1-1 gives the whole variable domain KAGVTQTPRYLIKTRGQQVTLSCSPISGHRSVSWYQQTPGQGLQFLFEYFSETQRNKGNFPGRFSGRQFSNSRSEMNVSTLELGDSALYLCASSGASTEAFFGQGTRLTVV.

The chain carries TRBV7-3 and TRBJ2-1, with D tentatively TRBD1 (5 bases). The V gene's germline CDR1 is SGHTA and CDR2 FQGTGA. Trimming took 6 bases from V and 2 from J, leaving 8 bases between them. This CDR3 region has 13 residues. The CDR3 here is CASSLDTYNEQFF. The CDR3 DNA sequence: TGTGCCAGCAGTTTGGACACCTACAATGAGCAGTTCTTC.

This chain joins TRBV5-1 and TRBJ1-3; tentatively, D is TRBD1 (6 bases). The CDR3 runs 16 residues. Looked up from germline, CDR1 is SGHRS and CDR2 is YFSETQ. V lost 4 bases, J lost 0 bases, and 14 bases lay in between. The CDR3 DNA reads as TGCGCCAGCAGCGAGGGGACACTTGTCTCTGGAAACACCATATATTTT. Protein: CASSEGTLVSGNTIYF.

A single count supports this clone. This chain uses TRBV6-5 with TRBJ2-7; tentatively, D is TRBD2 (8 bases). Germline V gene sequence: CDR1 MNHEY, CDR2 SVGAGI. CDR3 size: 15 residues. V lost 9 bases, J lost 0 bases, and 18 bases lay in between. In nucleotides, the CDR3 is TGTGCCAGACAGGGGACCGGGAGGGACTCCTACGAGCAGTACGTC. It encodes CARQGTGRDSYEQYV.

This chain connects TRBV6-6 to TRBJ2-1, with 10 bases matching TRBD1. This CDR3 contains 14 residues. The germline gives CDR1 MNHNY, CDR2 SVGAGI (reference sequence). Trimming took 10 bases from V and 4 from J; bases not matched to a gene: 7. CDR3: CAIAGTGVYNEQFF. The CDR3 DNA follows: TGTGCCATCGCCGGGACAGGGGTATACAATGAGCAGTTCTTC.

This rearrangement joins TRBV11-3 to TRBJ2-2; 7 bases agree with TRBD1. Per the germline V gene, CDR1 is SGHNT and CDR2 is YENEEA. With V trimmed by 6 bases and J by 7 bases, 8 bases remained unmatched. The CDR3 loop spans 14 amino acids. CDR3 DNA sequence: TGTGCCAGCAGTCGGGACAGCAAGAGCGGGGAGCTGTTTTTT. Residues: CASSRDSKSGELFF.

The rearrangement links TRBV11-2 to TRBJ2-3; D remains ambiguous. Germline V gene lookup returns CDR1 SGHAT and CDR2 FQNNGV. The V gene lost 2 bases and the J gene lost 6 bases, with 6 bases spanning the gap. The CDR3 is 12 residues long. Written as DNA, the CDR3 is TGTGCCAGCAGCTTAATTGAGGATACGCAGTATTTT. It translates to CASSLIEDTQYF.

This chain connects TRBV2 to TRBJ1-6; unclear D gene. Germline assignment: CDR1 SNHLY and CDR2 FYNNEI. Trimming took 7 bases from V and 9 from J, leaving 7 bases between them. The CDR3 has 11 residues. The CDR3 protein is CASTYSSPLHF. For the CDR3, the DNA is TGTGCCAGCACCTACTCTTCACCCCTCCACTTT. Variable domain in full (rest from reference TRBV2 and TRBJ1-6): EPEVTQTPSHQVTQMGQEVILRCVPISNHLYFYWYRQILGQKVEFLVSFYNNEISEKSEIFDDQFSVERPDGSNFTLKIRSTKLEDSAMYFCASTYSSPLHFGNGTRLTVT.

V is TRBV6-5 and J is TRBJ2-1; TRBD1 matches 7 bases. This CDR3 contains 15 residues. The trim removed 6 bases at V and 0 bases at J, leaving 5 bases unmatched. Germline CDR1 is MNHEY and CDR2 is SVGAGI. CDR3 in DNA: TGTGCCAGCAGGGAGACAGGGAGCTCCTACAATGAGCAGTTCTTC. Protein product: CASRETGSSYNEQFF.

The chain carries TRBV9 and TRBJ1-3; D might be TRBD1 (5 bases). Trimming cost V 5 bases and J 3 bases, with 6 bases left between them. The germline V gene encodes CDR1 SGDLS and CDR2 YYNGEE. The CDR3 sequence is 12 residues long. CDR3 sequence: CASSTGGNTIYF. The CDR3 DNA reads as TGTGCCAGCAGTACAGGTGGAAACACCATATATTTT.

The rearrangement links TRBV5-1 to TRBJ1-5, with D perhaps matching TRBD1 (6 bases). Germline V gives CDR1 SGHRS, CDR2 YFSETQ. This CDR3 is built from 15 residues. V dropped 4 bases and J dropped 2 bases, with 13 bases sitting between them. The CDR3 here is CASSITGTGNQPQHF. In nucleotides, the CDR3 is TGCGCCAGCAGCATTACAGGGACGGGCAATCAGCCCCAGCATTTT.